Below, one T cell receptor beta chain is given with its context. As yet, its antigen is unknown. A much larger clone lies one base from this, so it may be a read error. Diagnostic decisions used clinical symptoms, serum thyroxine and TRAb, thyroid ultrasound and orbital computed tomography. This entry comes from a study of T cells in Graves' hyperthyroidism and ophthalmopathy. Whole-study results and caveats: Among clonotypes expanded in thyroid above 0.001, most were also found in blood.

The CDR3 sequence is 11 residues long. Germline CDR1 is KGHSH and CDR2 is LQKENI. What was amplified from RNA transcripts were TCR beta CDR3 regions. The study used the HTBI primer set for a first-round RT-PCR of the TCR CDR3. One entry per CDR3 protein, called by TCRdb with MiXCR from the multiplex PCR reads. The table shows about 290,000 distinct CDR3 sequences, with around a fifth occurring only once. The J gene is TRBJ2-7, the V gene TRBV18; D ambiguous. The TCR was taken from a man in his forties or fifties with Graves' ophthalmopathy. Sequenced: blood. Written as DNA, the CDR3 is TGTGCCAGCCCACCACAGCACGAGCAGTACTTC. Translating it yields CASPPQHEQYF.